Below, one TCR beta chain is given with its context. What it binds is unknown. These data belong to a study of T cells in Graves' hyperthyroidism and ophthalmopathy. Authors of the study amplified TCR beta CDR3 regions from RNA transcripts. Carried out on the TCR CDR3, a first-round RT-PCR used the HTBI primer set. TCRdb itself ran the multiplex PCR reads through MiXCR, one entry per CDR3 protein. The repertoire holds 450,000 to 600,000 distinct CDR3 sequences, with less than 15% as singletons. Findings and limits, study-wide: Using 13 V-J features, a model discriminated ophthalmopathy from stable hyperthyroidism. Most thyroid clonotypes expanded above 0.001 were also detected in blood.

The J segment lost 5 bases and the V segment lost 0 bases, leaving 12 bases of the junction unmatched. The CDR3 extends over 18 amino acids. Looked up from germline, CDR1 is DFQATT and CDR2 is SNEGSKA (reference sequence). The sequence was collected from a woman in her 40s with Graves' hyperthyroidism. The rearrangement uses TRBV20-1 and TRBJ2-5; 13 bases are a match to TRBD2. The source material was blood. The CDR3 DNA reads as TGCAGTGCTAGAGACCCTCGACCGGGACTAGCGGGGTCGGAGACCCAGTACTTC. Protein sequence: CSARDPRPGLAGSETQYF.